The rows below give T cell receptor beta chains drawn from one sample of a study of control samples from healthy donors and cancer patients. Measured with immunoSEQ multiplex PCR; TCRdb has only the in-frame clones, and not every one. The table has 90,000 to 110,000 clones, approximately 90% seen once; the top ten hold 4% to 5.5%. Sequencing was performed on blood. These TCRs come from a human donor in good health. The donor label of this sample is uncertain. Both conserved end residues are part of each CDR3. The D gene is left open where the match is weak. Rows give clone size only sometimes, using once, few, many, or a class for an expanded clone.

size	J	D	V	DNA	CDR3
NA	TRBJ2-3	NA	TRBV2	TGTGCCAGCAGTGTCCCGGGAGACCACTTTCCTAGCACAGATACGCAGTATTTT	CASSVPGDHFPSTDTQYF
NA	TRBJ1-1	TRBD1	TRBV4-3	TGCGCCAGCAGCCAAGCACTGTTTAGACAGGGAGGAAAGACTGAAGCTTTCTTT	CASSQALFRQGGKTEAFF
NA	TRBJ1-4	NA	TRBV5-1	TGCGCCAGCAGCTTGGCCGATAAGGGAGCTGAAAAACTGTTTTTT	CASSLADKGAEKLFF
few	TRBJ2-5	NA	TRBV3-1/TRBV3-2	TGTGCCAGCAGCCAAGGAATTCTTGGGGGGCGGTCGGAGACCCAGTACTTC	CASSQGILGGRSETQYF
NA	TRBJ1-2	TRBD1	TRBV28	TGTGCCAGCAGTACCCTATATCCACAGGGGTTGGCCGTCGAAAACTATGGCTACACCTTC	CASSTLYPQGLAVENYGYTF
NA	TRBJ1-5	NA	TRBV12-3/TRBV12-4	TGTGCCAGCAGCCCATCCGGCGGGCCCCAGCATTTT	CASSPSGGPQHF
NA	TRBJ1-5	NA	TRBV12-3/TRBV12-4	TGTGCCAGCAGCCAAGATAGCAATCAGCCCCAGCATTTT	CASSQDSNQPQHF
NA	TRBJ1-1	NA	TRBV9	TGTGCCAGCAGCGCCGTGGACAGACCGAACACTGAAGCTTTCTTT	CASSAVDRPNTEAFF
NA	TRBJ1-1	NA	TRBV4-2	TGTGCCAGCAGCCAATACTCAGTGAACACTGAAGCTTTCTTT	CASSQYSVNTEAFF
NA	TRBJ1-4	NA	TRBV4-2	TGTGCCAGCAGCCAACCGGGACGGTTAAATGAAAAACTGTTTTTT	CASSQPGRLNEKLFF
once	TRBJ2-3	TRBD2	TRBV29-1	TGCAGCGGCGGGGGGGCGGAAGATACGCAGTATTTT	CSGGGAEDTQYF
NA	TRBJ2-1	TRBD2	TRBV7-8	TGTGCCAGCAGCTTTCGGGGGGGCTCCTACAATGAGCAGTTCTTC	CASSFRGGSYNEQFF
NA	TRBJ2-2	TRBD1	TRBV18	TGTGCCAGCACGCTGGACAGGGGACACACCGGGGAGCTGTTTTTT	CASTLDRGHTGELFF
NA	TRBJ2-4	NA	TRBV24-1	TGTGCCACCAGTGATCCGGACAGTCCCAAAAACATTCAGTACTTC	CATSDPDSPKNIQYF
few	TRBJ2-1	TRBD1	TRBV5-1	TGCGCCAGCAGCTTAGGGGACAGCCCTAATGAGCAGTTCTTC	CASSLGDSPNEQFF
once	TRBJ2-2	NA	TRBV9	TGTGCCAGCAGCGTAGACGGGACGGGGACGAACACCGGGGAGCTGTTTTTT	CASSVDGTGTNTGELFF
few	TRBJ1-5	TRBD1	TRBV27	TGTGCCAGCAGTATCTCTCAGGGGGCAGTCCAGCCCCAGCATTTT	CASSISQGAVQPQHF
NA	TRBJ1-1	NA	TRBV3-1/TRBV3-2	TGTGCCAGCAGCCCACAAGGGGGGTCGGCGGCTTTCTTT	CASSPQGGSAAFF
NA	TRBJ1-4	TRBD1	TRBV7-9	TGTGCCAGCAGCCGAGGGGTACCAGGGGGTAAAGAAAAACTGTTTTTT	CASSRGVPGGKEKLFF
once	TRBJ2-6	NA	TRBV7-3	TGTGCCAGCAGCTTAAGGCCGGTGGCTGGGGCCAACGTCCTGACTTTC	CASSLRPVAGANVLTF
NA	TRBJ2-2	NA	TRBV19	TGTGCCAGTAGTACGAGCGGGCCCGGGGAGCTGTTTTTT	CASSTSGPGELFF
NA	TRBJ1-5	NA	TRBV18	TGTGCCAGCTCACGTTCAGGGGGCAATCAGCCCCAGCATTTT	CASSRSGGNQPQHF
NA	TRBJ1-5	NA	TRBV13	TGTGCCAGCAGCTTAGGGGGGGGCAATCAGCCCCAGCATTTT	CASSLGGGNQPQHF
NA	TRBJ2-1	NA	TRBV27	TGTGCCAGCAGCCCAACCGTGTTTTTAGATGAGCAGTTCTTC	CASSPTVFLDEQFF
NA	TRBJ2-7	NA	TRBV7-8	TGTGCCAGCAGCCCGCACGGGTCAGGGGCCTACGAGCAGTACTTC	CASSPHGSGAYEQYF
NA	TRBJ2-7	TRBD1	TRBV2	TGTGCCAGCAGTAGACAGGGGGTCCACGAGCAGTACTTC	CASSRQGVHEQYF
NA	TRBJ1-4	NA	TRBV5-8	TGTGCCAGCACCCCGGGGAATTGGACAGCGAATGAAAAACTGTTTTTT	CASTPGNWTANEKLFF
NA	TRBJ2-1	TRBD1	TRBV11-3	TGTGCCAGTTCCTCGGGGGGACAGGGGTCCAATGAGCAGTTCTTC	CASSSGGQGSNEQFF
NA	TRBJ2-5	NA	TRBV6-5	TGTGCCAGCAGTCACGGGCAAGAGACCCAGTACTTC	CASSHGQETQYF
NA	TRBJ1-3	TRBD1	TRBV5-1	TGCGCCAGCAGCTGGGGACAGGCCTCTAGAAACACCATATATTTT	CASSWGQASRNTIYF
NA	TRBJ1-6	NA	TRBV30	TGTGCCTGGGGCCCCTGGCAGGGCGGGAATTCACCCCTCCACTTT	CAWGPWQGGNSPLHF
NA	TRBJ2-5	TRBD2	TRBV29-1	TGCAGCGTTGGAGGACTAGCGGGGGTACCGACCCAGTACTTC	CSVGGLAGVPTQYF
once	TRBJ1-2	NA	TRBV23-1	TGCGCCAGCAGTCAACCGCCACCGGGGCTCTTCTATGGCTACACCTTC	CASSQPPPGLFYGYTF
NA	TRBJ1-6	NA	TRBV28	TGTGCCAGCACCACAAGGGGGGACCAGTCACCCCTCCACTTT	CASTTRGDQSPLHF
NA	TRBJ1-6	NA	TRBV19	TGTGCCAGTAGCAACCTAGGGAGTAATTCACCCCTCCACTTT	CASSNLGSNSPLHF
NA	TRBJ1-3	NA	TRBV2	TGTGCCAGCAGTTCCCCCCAGGGAAACACCATATATTTT	CASSSPQGNTIYF
few	TRBJ1-1	NA	TRBV30	TGTGCCTGGGTAGAAACCCAATACACTGAAGCTTTCTTT	CAWVETQYTEAFF
NA	TRBJ1-1	NA	TRBV29-1	TGCAGCGTTACCAGGGAGTTAAACACTGAAGCTTTCTTT	CSVTRELNTEAFF
NA	TRBJ1-2	NA	TRBV7-3	TGTGCCAGCAGCCTAAACGGGGGTGGCTACACCTTC	CASSLNGGGYTF